This TCR beta chain was found in a study of cytomegalovirus exposure and HLA in healthy donors. As for the study in general: Sequencing of approximately 190 million T cells in an earlier analysis found roughly 120 million unique TCR beta sequences.

Primers included in the PCR were 60 Vbeta and 13 Jbeta primers. Only in-frame clones appear in the TCRdb table, and some are missing; sequencing was by immunoSEQ multiplex PCR. The data show around 99,000 clones, around 76% seen once. Findings and caveats of the study: The authors enumerated under 200 TCR beta chains as linked to cytomegalovirus. HLA restriction was apparent for most CMV-associated TCR beta chains in a later analysis. Within an earlier analysis, most TCR beta V segments proved productive either about 90% or about 30% of the time.

The ends lost 5 bases at V and 8 bases at J; junction bases unmatched: 10. CDR1 is LNHDA and CDR2 is SQIVND in the germline V gene (reference sequence). This CDR3 spans 15 amino acids. About this clone itself: Its cognate antigen is unknown.

This clonotype was sampled from a young man in good health and CMV-seronegative. The specimen was PBMCs. J is TRBJ2-1 and V is TRBV19, with 9 bases matching TRBD2. As DNA, the CDR3 is TGTGCCAGTAGTCCAGCGGGGGGTCCTCTCGATGAGCAGTTCTTC. It translates to CASSPAGGPLDEQFF.